This T cell receptor beta chain was identified during a study of cytomegalovirus exposure and HLA in healthy donors. Study-wide results and caveats: Rates of TCR association differed by HLA locus in a later analysis, with DRB1 highest and HLA-C lowest.

Vbeta (60) and Jbeta (13) primers were used in the PCR. Per the study methods: It was a later analysis that counted tens of millions of unique TCR beta chains, of which around 11 million were shared. Method: immunoSEQ multiplex PCR; TCRdb's copy keeps in-frame clones and lacks some. The DNA was the basis for D and trimming; V, J and clone size are from that table. The sample has fewer than 250,000 clones, about 80% seen once. Donors were nominally healthy when sampled, though unrecorded immune exposures were likely. In regard to this clone: Its matching antigen is unknown.

The sample consisted of PBMCs. This TCR was sampled from a woman aged 45-65 years in good health and CMV-seropositive.

The CDR3 region has the DNA TGCGCCAGCAGCGTCCAGGGGACGATCTACGAGCAGTACTTC. Translation: CASSVQGTIYEQYF. V gene TRBV5-1 combines with J gene TRBJ2-7, with TRBD1 as a possible D gene (6 bases). There are 14 residues in the CDR3. The germline V gene has CDR1 SGHRS and CDR2 YFSETQ. Trimming took off 4 bases at V and 3 bases at J, with 14 bases between the two ends. Variable domain in full (rest from reference TRBV5-1 and TRBJ2-7): KAGVTQTPRYLIKTRGQQVTLSCSPISGHRSVSWYQQTPGQGLQFLFEYFSETQRNKGNFPGRFSGRQFSNSRSEMNVSTLELGDSALYLCASSVQGTIYEQYFGPGTRLTVT.